This T cell receptor (beta chain) was retrieved from a study of cytomegalovirus exposure and HLA in healthy donors. Overall study context: The study's early data release held around 85 million unique TCRs from HLA-typed donors.

With 60 Vbeta and 13 Jbeta primers, the PCR was carried out. Per the original methods: In a later analysis, of about 80 million unique beta chains, approximately 10 million appeared in at least two donors. Generated by immunoSEQ multiplex PCR, the TCRdb table keeps only in-frame clones and is missing some. D and trimming come from the DNA, and the V and J calls and clone size come from that table. The sample carries roughly 160,000 clones, approximately 80% recorded once. There are a few counts of this clone. Its specificity is unknown. Germline lookup yields CDR1 SGHVS and CDR2 FNYEAQ. V lost 0 bases and J 4 bases, leaving 12 bases between the germline ends. The CDR3 contains 16 residues. General study findings and limits: Productive status was seen about 90% or about 30% of the time for most TCR beta V segments in an earlier analysis.

This clonotype originated in a man aged 25 to 40 in good health and CMV-seropositive. The rearrangement uses TRBV7-6 and TRBJ2-2, with a possible D match to TRBD1 (6 bases). Input material: PBMCs. The CDR3 DNA reads TGTGCCAGCAGCTTAGCGCCCCAGGGGAGCACCGGGGAGCTGTTTTTT. Translating gives CASSLAPQGSTGELFF.